Each of the 20 T cell receptor beta chains below was sequenced from the same sample in a study of a mutant IDH1 vaccine in newly diagnosed glioma. These TCRs' antigens remain unknown. Specified time point: week 47, end of study. It was 300 ug of mutant IDH1 20-mer peptide that made up each vaccine dose, given with topical imiquimod. Assay used: immunoSEQ multiplex PCR; TCRdb lists only in-frame clones, some missing. The sample lists about 52,000 clones; more than 75% were seen once. Source: PBMCs, taken from a glioma patient whose treatment included an IDH1 peptide vaccine. These TCRs come from a middle-aged woman with glioma. Some clones in this sample may be carry-over from other donors' samples.

The chain joins TRBV23-1 to TRBJ2-5, with D tentatively TRBD2 (7 bases). TRBV23-1 is assigned to the ORF class and has an uncertain function. Trimming took off 8 bases at V and 5 bases at J, with 15 bases between the two ends. This CDR3 is built from 13 residues. As DNA, the CDR3 is TGCGCCAGCGGCGCGGGGGCCATGGAGACCCAGTACTTC. It encodes CASGAGAMETQYF.

V gene TRBV4-3 combines with J gene TRBJ1-5, with 8 bases that match TRBD1. The germline gives CDR1 LGHNA, CDR2 YSLEER. The CDR3 consists of 14 residues. J gave up 4 bases and V 2 bases, and 1 base lay outside the gene matches. The CDR3 region is CASSQRTGNQPQHF. CDR3 sequence (DNA): TGCGCCAGCAGCCAACGGACAGGGAATCAGCCCCAGCATTTT.

This clone was seen only a few times. The chain combines TRBV5-8 with TRBJ2-3; D uncertain. CDR1 is SGHTS, CDR2 YDEGEE, per germline. The CDR3 runs 12 residues. The ends were cut back, 6 bases at V and 5 bases at J, with 10 bases in the middle. Written as DNA, the CDR3 is TGTGCCAGCATAAGGGTGAGAGATACGCAGTATTTT. Its translation: CASIRVRDTQYF.

The rearrangement uses TRBV2 and TRBJ2-5; D is unresolved. V was shortened by 3 bases and J by 1 base, with 9 bases between the two germline ends. The CDR3 spans 14 residues. Germline V gene lookup returns CDR1 SNHLY and CDR2 FYNNEI. The CDR3 coding sequence is TGTGCCAGCAGTGAGAGGTCTCTCCAAGAGACCCAGTACTTC. Translating it yields CASSERSLQETQYF. Based on the CDR3 plus reference TRBV2 and TRBJ2-5, the full variable domain is EPEVTQTPSHQVTQMGQEVILRCVPISNHLYFYWYRQILGQKVEFLVSFYNNEISEKSEIFDDQFSVERPDGSNFTLKIRSTKLEDSAMYFCASSERSLQETQYFGPGTRLLVL.

This chain uses TRBV2 with TRBJ2-7, with TRBD1 as a possible D gene (6 bases). Germline-derived CDR1 and CDR2 are SNHLY and FYNNEI. V gave up 5 bases and J gave up 2 bases, with 16 bases separating them. The CDR3 runs to 15 residues. CDR3 DNA: TGTGCCAGCAGTCGCTCGACAGGCCGACCCTACGAGCAGTACTTC. Translating it yields CASSRSTGRPYEQYF.

The chain employs TRBV10-3 and TRBJ2-1; 8 bases agree with TRBD2. V lost 1 base to trimming and J lost 5 bases; unmatched junction nucleotides: 4. The CDR3 is 15 amino acids. Germline loops: CDR1 ENHRY, CDR2 SYGVKD. CDR3 in DNA: TGTGCCATCAGTGAGTGGCGGGGGGCCAACAATGAGCAGTTCTTC. This translates into CAISEWRGANNEQFF.

The chain has TRBV5-1 and TRBJ2-3; 13 bases agree with TRBD2. This CDR3 spans 16 amino acids. Germline CDR1 SGHRS, CDR2 YFSETQ. Trimming at V came to 3 bases and at J to 4 bases, leaving 5 bases not matched to a gene. In nucleotides, the CDR3 is TGCGCCAGCAGCTCCCGACTAGCGGGGGGCCCAGATACGCAGTATTTT. Its protein is CASSSRLAGGPDTQYF. Full variable domain (outside the CDR3, taken from reference TRBV5-1 and TRBJ2-3): KAGVTQTPRYLIKTRGQQVTLSCSPISGHRSVSWYQQTPGQGLQFLFEYFSETQRNKGNFPGRFSGRQFSNSRSEMNVSTLELGDSALYLCASSSRLAGGPDTQYFGPGTRLTVL.

The chain is built from TRBV16 and TRBJ2-7; 10 positions agree with TRBD2. CDR3 length equals 15 residues. With V trimmed by 2 bases and J by 7 bases, 8 bases remained unmatched. Germline V gene data show CDR1 as KGHSY and CDR2 as FQNENV. This chain's CDR3 is CASSQVTTAGGEQYF. In nucleotides, the CDR3 is TGTGCCAGCAGCCAAGTCACGACAGCGGGGGGGGAGCAGTACTTC.

This chain connects TRBV5-1 to TRBJ2-1; possibly TRBD1 for D (6 bases). The V gene lost 0 bases and the J gene lost 4 bases, with 11 bases spanning the gap. Germline V gives CDR1 SGHRS, CDR2 YFSETQ. The CDR3 contains 15 residues. The CDR3 DNA is TGCGCCAGCAGCTTGGAACAGGGTATTTACAATGAGCAGTTCTTC. Encoded protein: CASSLEQGIYNEQFF.

V gene TRBV6-5 combines with J gene TRBJ2-5; weak D call: TRBD1 (6 bases). This CDR3 contains 14 residues. Trimming pared 2 bases from V and 5 bases from J, leaving 12 bases between. The germline V gene has CDR1 MNHEY and CDR2 SVGAGI. CDR3 loop: CASSYTGSGETQYF. CDR3 sequence (DNA): TGTGCCAGCAGTTACACAGGGAGTGGCGAGACCCAGTACTTC.

The V gene is TRBV19, the J gene TRBJ2-3; TRBD1 might be the D (6 bases). Trimming left V 10 bases short and J 0 bases short, with 23 bases between. From germline, CDR1 is LNHDA and CDR2 SQIVND (reference sequence). CDR3 length: 17 amino acids. The CDR3 DNA sequence: TGTGCCACCCGCGTGGGCAGGGGACCCTTTAGCACAGATACGCAGTATTTT. It translates to CATRVGRGPFSTDTQYF.

V usage is TRBV7-2 and J usage is TRBJ2-7; D is possibly TRBD2 (5 bases). Germline lookup yields CDR1 SGHTA and CDR2 FQGNSA. The CDR3 has 14 amino acids. Trimming stripped 1 base from V and 2 bases from J, with 9 bases between. The chain's CDR3 is CASSLVPGTYEQYF. Written as DNA, the CDR3 is TGTGCCAGCAGCTTAGTGCCGGGAACCTACGAGCAGTACTTC.

The chain links TRBV27 to TRBJ2-2, with 9 bases identical to TRBD1. There are 16 residues in the CDR3. Germline lookup yields CDR1 MNHEY and CDR2 SMNVEV (reference sequence). After removal of 5 bases from V and 4 bases from J, the junction contained 8 bases not matched to a gene. In nucleotides, the CDR3 is TGTGCCAGCAGTGCTCCGGGACAGGGCGGCACCGGGGAGCTGTTTTTT. This encodes CASSAPGQGGTGELFF.

The V gene is TRBV4-2, the J gene TRBJ1-2, with 9 bases that match TRBD1. Germline V CDR1 and CDR2: LGHNA, YNFKEQ. The CDR3 has 15 amino acids. J gave up 3 bases and V 4 bases, and 6 bases lay outside the gene matches. The CDR3, as DNA: TGTGCCAGCAGCCCACAGGGGGCAGAAGACTATGGCTACACCTTC. It codes for CASSPQGAEDYGYTF.

This clone was found a few times. The chain links TRBV19 to TRBJ2-7; D is perhaps TRBD2 (6 bases). Germline CDR1 LNHDA, CDR2 SQIVND (reference sequence). V shed 2 bases and J shed 6 bases, with 14 bases lying between them. CDR3 size: 14 residues. CDR3 in DNA: TGTGCCAGTAGTATACCGGGACTCCCCTCCGAGCAGTACTTC. Its translation: CASSIPGLPSEQYF. Full variable domain (rest looked up from reference TRBV19 and TRBJ2-7): DGGITQSPKYLFRKEGQNVTLSCEQNLNHDAMYWYRQDPGQGLRLIYYSQIVNDFQKGDIAEGYSVSREKKESFPLTVTSAQKNPTAFYLCASSIPGLPSEQYFGPGTRLTVT.

The rearrangement uses TRBV9 and TRBJ2-2; possibly TRBD2 for D (5 bases). The length of the CDR3 is 17 residues. Germline V gene data show CDR1 as SGDLS and CDR2 as YYNGEE. V was pared by 0 bases and J by 3 bases, with 15 bases between. The CDR3 DNA sequence: TGTGCCAGCAGCGTAGAATCGGGGAGACCCCACACCGGGGAGCTGTTTTTT. This codes for CASSVESGRPHTGELFF.

The genes are TRBV5-4 and TRBJ2-7, with unresolved D. Germline loops: CDR1 SGHNT, CDR2 YYREEE (reference sequence). The CDR3 runs 14 residues. V was pared by 2 bases and J by 5 bases, with 14 bases between. The CDR3 here is CASSFSTVRHEQYF. CDR3 DNA sequence: TGTGCCAGCAGCTTCTCGACTGTCAGACACGAGCAGTACTTC.

V is TRBV14 and J is TRBJ2-7, with D perhaps TRBD1 (6 bases). The V gene lost 5 bases and the J gene lost 2 bases, with 13 bases spanning the gap. Germline V gene sequence: CDR1 SGHDN, CDR2 FVKESK. CDR3 size: 14 residues. DNA of the CDR3: TGTGCCAGCAGCTTCACGACAGGAACCTACGAGCAGTACTTC. This encodes CASSFTTGTYEQYF.

The chain combines TRBV7-2 with TRBJ2-2, with unresolved D. Germline CDR1 and CDR2: SGHTA and FQGNSA. This CDR3 is 15 amino acids long. Trimming removed 5 bases from V and 0 bases from J, with 10 bases in between. The CDR3 region is CASSARLANTGELFF. CDR3 nucleotide sequence: TGTGCCAGCAGCGCGAGACTCGCGAACACCGGGGAGCTGTTTTTT.

The CDR3 DNA reads as TGTGCCAGACAGGGTTCCAATGAAAAACTGTTTTTT. The encoded protein is CARQGSNEKLFF. This sequence joins TRBV6-5 and TRBJ1-4; D may be TRBD1 (6 bases). Germline V gene sequence: CDR1 MNHEY, CDR2 SVGAGI. The CDR3 totals 12 residues. Trimming removed 9 bases at V and 5 bases at J, with 10 bases between.